Below, 23 T cell receptor beta chains from the same sample are listed, as sequenced in a study of early T cells in non-severe SARS-CoV-2 infection. TCRdb itself ran the 5' RACE reads through MiXCR, one entry per CDR3 protein. The data contain 60,000 to 80,000 distinct CDR3 sequences, roughly an eighth of them singletons. The sequenced material came from whole blood. Every receptor here comes from an adult who was a healthcare worker with PCR-confirmed SARS-CoV-2 infection or an uninfected control (not recorded which).

This clonotype was seen a few times. The V gene is TRBV9, the J gene TRBJ2-5, with 8 bases matching TRBD1. The CDR3 length is 14 residues. CDR1 SGDLS and CDR2 YYNGEE come from the germline V gene. V lost 7 bases, J lost 2 bases, and 7 bases stayed unmatched. The CDR3 DNA follows: TGTGCCAGCTCTCTTCGGACAGGGCAAGAGACCCAGTACTTC. The encoded protein is CASSLRTGQETQYF.

This clonotype was detected many times. The chain employs TRBV5-6 and TRBJ2-3; TRBD2 might be the D (6 bases). The CDR3 is made up of 15 amino acids. Germline-derived CDR1 and CDR2 are SGHDT and YYEEEE. V lost 4 bases, J lost 0 bases, and 12 bases lay in between. This CDR3 is CASSAGTSSTDTQYF. CDR3 DNA: TGTGCCAGCAGCGCCGGGACTTCTAGCACAGATACGCAGTATTTT.

This clonotype was counted many times. CDR3 in amino acids: CASSQARGSQAFF. The CDR3 DNA is TGTGCCAGCAGCCAAGCACGCGGCTCCCAAGCTTTCTTT. The gene calls are TRBV3-1 and TRBJ1-1; no clear D. Trimming pared 1 base from V and 9 bases from J, leaving 12 bases between. CDR1 and CDR2 from the germline V gene are LGHDT and YNNKEL (reference sequence). The CDR3 is 13 residues long.

This clonotype was detected only a few times. V is TRBV3-1 and J is TRBJ2-7; 8 nucleotides match TRBD1. The ends lost 2 bases at V and 7 bases at J; junction bases unmatched: 4. CDR1 is LGHDT and CDR2 is YNNKEL in the germline V gene (reference sequence). There are 13 residues in the CDR3. DNA of the CDR3: TGTGCCAGCAGCCAACAGGGGGCGCGTGAGCAGTACTTC. Protein: CASSQQGAREQYF.

The V gene is TRBV20-1, the J gene TRBJ2-2, with D uncertain. This CDR3 spans 12 amino acids. The germline V gene encodes CDR1 DFQATT and CDR2 SNEGSKA (reference sequence). Between the trimmed V and J ends, which lost 3 bases and 7 bases, there was a span of 9 bases. CDR3 nucleotide sequence: TGCAGTGCTAGTAAGGGTGTCGGGGAGCTGTTTTTT. Its translation is CSASKGVGELFF.

There are many counts of this clonotype. The chain uses TRBV12-3 or TRBV12-4 and TRBJ2-2; no definite D call. The V gene lost 6 bases and the J gene lost 7 bases, with 6 bases spanning the gap. The length of the CDR3 is 11 residues. CDR3 nucleotide sequence: TGTGCCAGCAGCTCGCACGGGGAGCTGTTTTTT. It translates to CASSSHGELFF.

This clonotype was found a few times. V is TRBV9 and J is TRBJ2-1; D gene unclear. This CDR3 spans 15 amino acids. Germline values: CDR1 SGDLS, CDR2 YYNGEE. Trimming removed 0 bases at V and 7 bases at J, with 14 bases between. CDR3 in DNA: TGTGCCAGCAGCGTAGGACCCTCCTCTACAAATGAGCAGTTCTTC. It codes for CASSVGPSSTNEQFF.

This clonotype was recorded at least ten times. The chain has TRBV14 and TRBJ2-2; a weak D match, TRBD1 (6 bases). Looked up from germline, CDR1 is SGHDN and CDR2 is FVKESK. The V and J ends lost 0 bases and 5 bases respectively, with 13 bases between them. The CDR3 is made up of 16 amino acids. This CDR3 is CASSQDQGRWTGELFF. In DNA form, the CDR3 reads TGTGCCAGCAGCCAAGATCAGGGGCGGTGGACCGGGGAGCTGTTTTTT.

This clonotype was recorded many times. The J gene is TRBJ2-7, the V gene TRBV11-2; D tentatively reads TRBD1 or TRBD2 (5 bases each). The CDR3 consists of 14 residues. V was clipped by 5 bases and J by 2 bases, with 13 bases between them. Germline V gene data show CDR1 as SGHAT and CDR2 as FQNNGV. This CDR3 reads CASSQIRDPYEQYF. Here the CDR3 DNA reads TGTGCCAGCAGCCAAATAAGGGACCCCTACGAGCAGTACTTC.

This clonotype has ten or more counts. The rearrangement joins TRBV5-1 to TRBJ2-5, with 11 bases aligning to TRBD2. The trim removed 4 bases at V and 6 bases at J, leaving 5 bases unmatched. In germline, CDR1 is SGHRS, CDR2 YFSETQ. The CDR3 contains 14 residues. CDR3 protein: CASSDSGRAQTQYF. The CDR3 nucleotides read TGCGCCAGCAGCGATAGCGGGAGGGCCCAGACCCAGTACTTC.

This clonotype was counted at least ten times. This chain links TRBV6-6 with TRBJ2-7; 9 bases line up with TRBD1. The V segment lost 7 bases and the J segment 6 bases; nucleotides outside the gene matches: 10. There are 14 residues in the CDR3. The germline gives CDR1 MNHNY, CDR2 SVGAGI (reference sequence). DNA for the CDR3: TGTGCCAGCACCATAGACAGGGGGGGGCCCGAGCAGTACTTC. Encoded protein: CASTIDRGGPEQYF.

At least ten counts were recorded for this clonotype. The chain has TRBV19 and TRBJ1-2, with D unresolved. There are 16 residues in the CDR3. Germline CDR1 is LNHDA and CDR2 is SQIVND (reference sequence). With 8 bases removed from V and 1 base from J, the gap between germline ends came to 20 bases. DNA of the CDR3: TGTGCCAGTTCCCTCTTGGTGGACTTAAGTAACTATGGCTACACCTTC. This gives the protein CASSLLVDLSNYGYTF. The full variable domain, completed using reference TRBV19 and TRBJ1-2, is DGGITQSPKYLFRKEGQNVTLSCEQNLNHDAMYWYRQDPGQGLRLIYYSQIVNDFQKGDIAEGYSVSREKKESFPLTVTSAQKNPTAFYLCASSLLVDLSNYGYTFGSGTRLTVV.

This chain uses TRBV20-1 with TRBJ2-3; D perhaps matches TRBD2 (6 bases). V was pared by 5 bases and J by 5 bases, with 20 bases between. Per the germline V gene, CDR1 is DFQATT and CDR2 is SNEGSKA (reference sequence). This CDR3 is 15 amino acids long. DNA for the CDR3: TGCAGTGCTTTTGGACCAGCGTCGGAGGGAGATACGCAGTATTTT. Amino acid sequence: CSAFGPASEGDTQYF.

The J gene is TRBJ2-1, the V gene TRBV3-1; D is possibly TRBD2 (6 bases). The CDR3 runs to 15 residues. The V end was cut by 4 bases, the J end by 8 bases, with 18 bases between. Germline values: CDR1 LGHDT, CDR2 YNNKEL (reference sequence). The CDR3 here is CASSPLWGEVDEQFF. CDR3 DNA sequence: TGTGCCAGCAGCCCTCTGTGGGGGGAGGTGGATGAGCAGTTCTTC.

CDR3 nucleotides: TGCAGCGTTGAATTCCAGGGCACAGATACGCAGTATTTT. It codes for CSVEFQGTDTQYF. The chain links TRBV29-1 to TRBJ2-3; D gene unclear. Trimming cost V 2 bases and J 1 base, with 7 bases left between them. CDR3 length equals 13 residues. Germline CDR1 SQVTM, CDR2 ANQGSEA.

This clonotype was detected ten times or more. The gene calls are TRBV20-1 and TRBJ2-7, with TRBD1 matching 8 bases. The V and J ends lost 5 bases and 2 bases, in that order; junction bases with no gene match: 8. Germline loops: CDR1 DFQATT, CDR2 SNEGSKA (reference sequence). This CDR3 comprises 14 residues. CDR3 coding DNA: TGCAGTGCTCAAGACAGGGGTGAAGCCTACGAGCAGTACTTC. Its protein product is CSAQDRGEAYEQYF.

This clonotype was seen more than once but under ten times. The chain links TRBV2 to TRBJ1-1, with a tentative D call TRBD1 (5 bases). The CDR3 length is 14 residues. V was trimmed by 6 bases and J by 0 bases, leaving 11 bases between them. The germline V gene encodes CDR1 SNHLY and CDR2 FYNNEI. This chain's CDR3 is CASSPTAMNTEAFF. DNA of the CDR3: TGTGCCAGCAGCCCGACAGCCATGAACACTGAAGCTTTCTTT.

Only a few counts were recorded for this clonotype. V gene TRBV2 combines with J gene TRBJ2-3, with 8 bases matching TRBD2. The V gene end was trimmed by 6 bases and the J gene end by 0 bases; junction bases not matched to a gene: 5. The germline V gene encodes CDR1 SNHLY and CDR2 FYNNEI. The CDR3 length is 15 residues. The CDR3 here is CASSGRARSTDTQYF. The CDR3 bases are TGTGCCAGCAGCGGGAGGGCCCGTAGCACAGATACGCAGTATTTT.

This clonotype showed up many times. The rearrangement joins TRBV7-3 to TRBJ2-1, with a tentative D call TRBD2 (5 bases). This CDR3 spans 15 amino acids. Trimming pared 1 base from V and 9 bases from J, leaving 16 bases between. The V gene's germline CDR1 is SGHTA and CDR2 FQGTGA. CDR3 amino acids: CASSLSADSGGEQFF. CDR3 nucleotide sequence: TGTGCCAGCAGCTTAAGTGCGGATTCCGGAGGTGAGCAGTTCTTC.

This clonotype has only one observation. This chain joins TRBV7-8 and TRBJ2-6; TRBD1 matches 7 bases. The CDR3 is 18 residues long. With 0 bases clipped from V and 1 base from J, the junction kept 6 bases outside the gene matches. Germline V gene data show CDR1 as SGHVS and CDR2 as FQNEAQ. The CDR3 region is CASSLAGGGYSGANVLTF. The CDR3 region has the DNA TGTGCCAGCAGCTTAGCAGGGGGCGGGTATTCTGGGGCCAACGTCCTGACTTTC.

The chain carries TRBV12-3 or TRBV12-4 and TRBJ1-1; D gene ambiguous. V lost 5 bases and J lost 1, with 14 bases in between. The CDR3 is 15 amino acids. The CDR3 is CASSPTGQRNTEAFF. CDR3 bases: TGTGCCAGCAGTCCTACGGGCCAGAGGAACACTGAAGCTTTCTTT.

The chain recombines TRBV30 with TRBJ2-1, with 9 bases lining up with TRBD2. The germline gives CDR1 GTSNPN, CDR2 SVGIG (reference sequence). J gave up 4 bases and V 5 bases, and 3 bases lay outside the gene matches. CDR3 length equals 13 residues. The chain's CDR3 is CAWATSGYNEQFF. In DNA form, the CDR3 reads TGTGCCTGGGCGACTAGCGGTTACAATGAGCAGTTCTTC.

This clonotype was detected a few times. The rearrangement links TRBV3-1 to TRBJ1-6; 7 bases map to TRBD1. Trimming at V came to 1 base and at J to 10 bases, leaving 7 bases not matched to a gene. The germline V gene encodes CDR1 LGHDT and CDR2 YNNKEL (reference sequence). This CDR3 region has 15 residues. Written as DNA, the CDR3 is TGTGCCAGCAGCCAAGTGTACAGGGGATCCTCACCCCTCCACTTT. This codes for CASSQVYRGSSPLHF. The variable domain in full, with the rest retrieved from reference TRBV3-1 and TRBJ1-6, is DTAVSQTPKYLVTQMGNDKSIKCEQNLGHDTMYWYKQDSKKFLKIMFSYNNKELIINETVPNRFSPKSPDKAHLNLHINSLELGDSAVYFCASSQVYRGSSPLHFGNGTRLTVT.